This T cell receptor beta chain is from a study of vaccination effects on CD4 cells after COVID-19. After expansion with viral peptide pools in the ViraFEST assay, antigen-specific CD4+ T cells were sequenced. Researchers isolated CD4+ T cells once 9 to 11 days of culture had elapsed. The CDR3 consists of 16 residues. V was pared by 0 bases and J by 3 bases, with 12 bases between. CDR1 is MNHNY, CDR2 SVGAGI, per germline (reference sequence). As concerns this clone: Its antigen is unidentified.

The protocol was immunoSEQ multiplex PCR, while the TCRdb copy is restricted to in-frame clones and leaves out a portion. The table records under 85,000 clones, about 74% of them present only once. This receptor was obtained from a human donor who received a COVID-19 vaccine. This sample comprised CD4+ T cells from PBMCs cultured with HCoV-229E spike peptides, obtained before COVID-19 vaccination. V usage is TRBV6-6 and J usage is TRBJ2-1; TRBD2 is a possible D gene (6 bases). Here the CDR3 reads CASSYSIGTFYNEQFF. The CDR3 DNA follows: TGTGCCAGCAGTTACTCGATAGGGACTTTCTACAATGAGCAGTTCTTC.